This T cell receptor (beta chain) originates from a study of blood T cell repertoires in COVID-19. This CDR3 is 17 amino acids long. V was trimmed by 4 bases and J by 0 bases, leaving 16 bases between them. Germline CDR1 reads LGHDT; CDR2 reads YNNKEL (reference sequence). The assay was immunoSEQ multiplex PCR, and TCRdb's table has in-frame clones only and misses some. The repertoire has approximately 210,000 clones, 70% to 90% of them found once; the top ten carry around 4.5%. This clone was seen once. Specimen: PBMCs or T cells enriched from blood (not recorded which). The chain employs TRBV3-1 (or the pseudogene TRBV3-2) and TRBJ1-3; D ambiguous. The clonotype comes from a man aged 25-45 years with acute COVID-19. CDR3 region: CASSPEAGLSSGNTIYF. The CDR3 bases are TGTGCCAGCAGCCCTGAGGCGGGCCTGAGCTCTGGAAACACCATATATTTT.